The sequence of this T cell receptor (beta chain) was determined in a study of T-cell memory formation after mild COVID-19. In the study overall: There were largely donor-specific TCR clusters.

Note on this clonotype: The antigen is undetermined.

Overall study results and limits: Day 15 to 85 contracting clones showed balanced CD4/CD8; later expanders leaned CD4+. Pre-infection memory already had some responding clones, implying cross-reactive memory joined.

The junction had 9 bases not matched to a gene; V was cut back by 6 bases and J by 4 bases. There are 15 residues in the CDR3. CDR1 and CDR2 from the germline V gene are MNHEY and SVGEGT. TCR alpha and TCR beta cDNA libraries with sample barcodes and UMIs came from 5'RACE using constant-segment primers. In TCRdb, the 5' RACE reads were re-called with MiXCR into one record per CDR3 protein. The sample holds about 470,000 distinct CDR3 sequences, 18% seen once. This receptor was identified in an adult woman who had mild COVID-19 (a few samples of this study predate the infection). Cell type and time point are not known. This chain links TRBV6-2 or TRBV6-3 with TRBJ2-1, with 7 bases that match TRBD2. The sample was PBMCs or a T cell subset sorted from them (not recorded which). CDR3 sequence (DNA): TGTGCCAGCAGGTCGGGACTACTAGGATACAATGAGCAGTTCTTC. As protein: CASRSGLLGYNEQFF.